Listed below are T cell receptor beta chains from one sample, sequenced in a study of OX40 agonist ivuxolimab in advanced cancers. Produced via immunoSEQ multiplex PCR; TCRdb's table is partial and in-frame only. Among roughly 50,000 clones listed, roughly 83% were seen once. Sequenced material: CD4+ or CD8+ T cells sorted from blood, taken in a trial of the OX40 agonist ivuxolimab. The receptors were sampled from an adult with an advanced solid tumor such as melanoma, head and neck, liver or kidney cancer. Each CDR3 is given with its conserved first and last residue.

j_call: TRBJ2-1; v_call: TRBV5-1; cdr3_aa: CASSPDSHSYNEQFF
j_call: TRBJ1-5; v_call: TRBV9; cdr3_aa: CASSAGGQEGNQPQHF
j_call: TRBJ2-1; v_call: TRBV4-1; cdr3_aa: CASKGGRAQDEQFF
j_call: TRBJ1-4; v_call: TRBV15; cdr3_aa: CATSPRTGKGEKLFF
j_call: TRBJ2-7; v_call: TRBV27; cdr3_aa: CASRAGMVYEQYF
j_call: TRBJ2-3; v_call: TRBV7-2; cdr3_aa: CASSRKGLAGELTDTQYF
j_call: TRBJ2-3; v_call: TRBV5-8; cdr3_aa: CASSFGGDTQYF
j_call: TRBJ2-1; v_call: TRBV7-2; cdr3_aa: CASGQGTSQFF
j_call: TRBJ1-6; v_call: TRBV10-3; cdr3_aa: CAISEGSNSPLHF
j_call: TRBJ1-4; v_call: TRBV27; cdr3_aa: CASTPLADRGDEKLFF
j_call: TRBJ1-2; v_call: TRBV14; cdr3_aa: CASSQDSWGYGYTF
j_call: TRBJ1-3; v_call: TRBV7-2; cdr3_aa: CASSNRSISGNTIYF
j_call: TRBJ2-7; v_call: TRBV27; cdr3_aa: CASSPSGANPYEQYF
j_call: TRBJ2-1; v_call: TRBV30; cdr3_aa: CAWRRQGGAEQFF
j_call: TRBJ1-2; v_call: TRBV28; cdr3_aa: CASRTLGTGGYTF
j_call: TRBJ2-3; v_call: TRBV14; cdr3_aa: CASSGGGATDTQYF
j_call: TRBJ2-7; v_call: TRBV6-1; cdr3_aa: CASRSPSYEQYF
j_call: TRBJ2-3; v_call: TRBV10-2; cdr3_aa: CASSGVTRTDTQYF
j_call: TRBJ2-1; v_call: TRBV5-1; cdr3_aa: CASSFAGRYNEQFF
j_call: TRBJ2-7; v_call: TRBV5-6; cdr3_aa: CASSGRSDRGTEQYF
j_call: TRBJ1-5; v_call: TRBV4-3; cdr3_aa: CASSQGVGNQPQHF
j_call: TRBJ2-1; v_call: TRBV4-2; cdr3_aa: CASSPGGREQFF
j_call: TRBJ2-7; v_call: TRBV2; cdr3_aa: CASSEDRSYEQYF
j_call: TRBJ2-1; v_call: TRBV15; cdr3_aa: CATSSDRGFLANEQFF
j_call: TRBJ2-3; v_call: TRBV21-1; cdr3_aa: CASSKKNGSGSGTDTQYF
j_call: TRBJ1-2; v_call: TRBV19; cdr3_aa: CASSKFDFGSNYGYTF
j_call: TRBJ2-2; v_call: TRBV28; cdr3_aa: CASKIQENTGELFF
j_call: TRBJ2-2; v_call: TRBV19; cdr3_aa: CASSDVGGAKIGELFF
j_call: TRBJ1-1; v_call: TRBV7-2; cdr3_aa: CASSSLQGYTEAFF
j_call: TRBJ1-2; v_call: TRBV28; cdr3_aa: CASSFRDRVGGYTF
j_call: TRBJ2-1; v_call: TRBV29-1; cdr3_aa: CSAPTRGSQNGEQFF
j_call: TRBJ2-2; v_call: TRBV5-1; cdr3_aa: CASSFIGGNTGELFF
j_call: TRBJ1-4; v_call: TRBV5-4; cdr3_aa: CASSPGGVEKLFF
j_call: TRBJ1-1; v_call: TRBV11-2; cdr3_aa: CASSLLGTEAFF
j_call: TRBJ2-3; v_call: TRBV9; cdr3_aa: CASSATPGLAEDTQYF
j_call: TRBJ2-3; v_call: TRBV19; cdr3_aa: CASSMGLADTQYF
j_call: TRBJ1-1; v_call: TRBV5-1; cdr3_aa: CASSTQGGPLNTEAFF
j_call: TRBJ2-5; v_call: TRBV5-1; cdr3_aa: CASSQGLAGVQETQYF
j_call: TRBJ1-3; v_call: TRBV6-4; cdr3_aa: CARSTGTSGNTIYF
j_call: TRBJ2-5; v_call: TRBV30; cdr3_aa: CAWSGPGGETQYF
j_call: TRBJ2-4; v_call: TRBV14; cdr3_aa: CASSQVPRSTRGVKNIQYF
j_call: TRBJ1-1; v_call: TRBV7-8; cdr3_aa: CASSGRRDPGEAFF
j_call: TRBJ1-5; v_call: TRBV19; cdr3_aa: CASRTPNGPQHF
j_call: TRBJ2-2; v_call: TRBV5-1; cdr3_aa: CASSSGQNTGELFF
j_call: TRBJ2-5; v_call: TRBV18; cdr3_aa: CASSSVQETQYF
j_call: TRBJ2-1; v_call: TRBV7-9; cdr3_aa: CASSLGGGGSYNEQFF
j_call: TRBJ1-2; v_call: TRBV18; cdr3_aa: CASSPTGSSGYTF
j_call: TRBJ2-2; v_call: TRBV19; cdr3_aa: CASSKAGGNTGELFF
j_call: TRBJ2-5; v_call: TRBV27; cdr3_aa: CASTFSRAIATRGDQYF
j_call: -; v_call: TRBV28; cdr3_aa: CASSPGGGRGYEQYF
j_call: TRBJ1-6; v_call: TRBV5-8; cdr3_aa: CASSLDGGTSPLHF
j_call: TRBJ2-5; v_call: TRBV10-3; cdr3_aa: CAISASMFGQETQYF
j_call: TRBJ2-1; v_call: TRBV5-4; cdr3_aa: CASSPWSGGNNEQFF
j_call: TRBJ1-2; v_call: TRBV15; cdr3_aa: CATSRDGQHGVYGYTF
j_call: TRBJ2-5; v_call: TRBV6-5; cdr3_aa: CATSGTGPAQYF
j_call: TRBJ1-1; v_call: TRBV5-6; cdr3_aa: CASSLGQGANTEAFF